The TCR beta chain under discussion was sequenced for a study of PD-1 blockade in mismatch repair-deficient tumors. Measured with immunoSEQ multiplex PCR; TCRdb has only the in-frame clones, and not every one. The table lists under 150,000 clones, roughly 90% of them singletons, with around 11% in the top ten. Trimming stripped 4 bases from V and 5 bases from J, with 15 bases between. Germline values: CDR1 SGDLS, CDR2 YYNGEE. The CDR3 contains 14 residues. The sequencing used peripheral blood, collected approximately 69 weeks after starting pembrolizumab. The chain is built from TRBV9 and TRBJ1-1; D remains unclear. The sequence was obtained from an adult with mismatch repair-deficient cancer. The CDR3 nucleotides are TGTGCCAGCAGCAACGGACGGGAGGAGACTGAAGCTTTCTTT. Translating it yields CASSNGREETEAFF.